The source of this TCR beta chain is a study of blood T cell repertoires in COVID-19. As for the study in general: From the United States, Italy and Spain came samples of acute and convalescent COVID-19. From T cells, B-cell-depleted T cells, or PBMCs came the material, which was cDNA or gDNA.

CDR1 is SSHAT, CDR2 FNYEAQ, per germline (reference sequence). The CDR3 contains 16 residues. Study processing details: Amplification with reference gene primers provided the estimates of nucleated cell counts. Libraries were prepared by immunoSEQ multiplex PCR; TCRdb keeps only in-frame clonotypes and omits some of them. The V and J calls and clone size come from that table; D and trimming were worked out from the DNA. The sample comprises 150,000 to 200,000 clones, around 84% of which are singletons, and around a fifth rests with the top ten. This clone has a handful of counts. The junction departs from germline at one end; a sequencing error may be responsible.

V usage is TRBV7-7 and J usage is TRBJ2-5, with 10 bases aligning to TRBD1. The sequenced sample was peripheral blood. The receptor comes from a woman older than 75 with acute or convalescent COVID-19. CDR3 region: CASSSGQGLLGETQYF. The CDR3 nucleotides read TGTGCTAGCAGCTCGGGACAGGGGTTACTCGGGGAGACCCAGTACTTC.